The sequence of this T cell receptor beta chain was determined in a study of OX40 agonist ivuxolimab in advanced cancers. Study-wide findings and caveats: In general, CD8+ T cells held more expanded clones than CD4+ did, on average.

Notes on this clone: Antigen specificity is unknown.

The assay was immunoSEQ multiplex PCR, and TCRdb's table has in-frame clones only and misses some. The sample contains about 76,000 clones, around 84% of which appear only once. CDR1 is MDHEN, CDR2 SYDVKM, per germline. Trimming removed 5 bases from V and 0 bases from J, with 8 bases in between. The CDR3 runs 14 residues. Here the sequenced sample was CD4+ or CD8+ T cells sorted from blood, taken in a trial of the OX40 agonist ivuxolimab. The sequence derives from an adult with an advanced solid tumor such as melanoma, head and neck, liver or kidney cancer. This sequence joins TRBV28 and TRBJ1-3, with D uncertain. This CDR3 is CASSPQDSGNTIYF. As DNA, the CDR3 is TGTGCCAGCAGTCCCCAGGACTCTGGAAACACCATATATTTT.